This passage covers 18 T cell receptor beta chains from one sample sequenced in a study of blood T cell dynamics during melanoma immunotherapy. Generated by immunoSEQ multiplex PCR, the TCRdb table keeps only in-frame clones and is missing some. This sample has 20,000 to 30,000 clones, with 87% found just once. Time point denoted: pre-treatment baseline. The specimen comprised blood, sampled from a patient treated with checkpoint blockade. These TCRs come from a human donor with melanoma.

To note about this clone: The junction does not match germline at one end; this may be a read error. J is TRBJ2-5 and V is TRBV2, with 7 bases that match TRBD2. The better agreement between TRBJ2-7 and the DNA end casts doubt on the J call. The CDR3 sequence is 14 residues long. CDR1 and CDR2 (germline): SNHLY, FYNNEI. CDR3 nucleotides: TGTGCCAGTAGTGTACAGGCGGGGGACTACGAGCAGTACTTC. Protein product: CASSVQAGDYEQYF.

The chain links TRBV7-3 to TRBJ2-2; 7 nucleotides line up with TRBD2. CDR3 size: 15 residues. CDR1 is SGHTA, CDR2 FQGTGA, per germline. Unmatched junction bases numbered 3, after V lost 3 bases and J lost 2 bases. The CDR3, as DNA: TGTGCCAGCAGCTTCGGCGGGAGTAACACCGGGGAGCTGTTTTTT. This sequence encodes CASSFGGSNTGELFF.

The chain links TRBV2 to TRBJ1-4; D is perhaps TRBD1 (5 bases). Per the germline V gene, CDR1 is SNHLY and CDR2 is FYNNEI. The CDR3 sequence is 14 residues long. V lost 2 bases and J 6 bases, leaving 10 bases between the germline ends. The CDR3: CASSELAGYEKLFF. DNA for the CDR3: TGTGCCAGCAGTGAATTGGCAGGGTATGAAAAACTGTTTTTT.

The chain links TRBV11-1 to TRBJ2-1; D assignment may be TRBD1 or TRBD2 (6 bases each). This CDR3 region has 15 residues. Germline V gene lookup returns CDR1 SGHAT and CDR2 FQDESV (reference sequence). V shed 6 bases and J shed 0 bases, with 12 bases lying between them. The CDR3 region has the DNA TGTGCCAGCAGGGTAGGGGGGAGCTCCTACAATGAGCAGTTCTTC. Its protein product is CASRVGGSSYNEQFF.

This clone was detected once. The chain couples TRBV18 to TRBJ1-4; D uncertain. Deletions cut 4 bases from V and 0 bases from J, with 9 bases between. This CDR3 has 15 residues. Germline-derived CDR1 and CDR2 are KGHSH and LQKENI. CDR3 nucleotides: TGTGCCAGCTCACAAACCCAGGCAACTAATGAAAAACTGTTTTTT. This translates into CASSQTQATNEKLFF.

This clone was counted once. V usage is TRBV13 and J usage is TRBJ2-7, with D possibly matching TRBD2 (6 bases). The CDR3 is 17 amino acids. From germline, CDR1 is PRHDT and CDR2 FYEKMQ (reference sequence). The V gene lost 1 base and the J gene lost 2 bases, with 18 bases spanning the gap. The CDR3 loop reads CASSLVSLGGVAYEQYF. CDR3 sequence (DNA): TGTGCCAGCAGCTTAGTTTCTCTCGGAGGGGTCGCCTACGAGCAGTACTTC.

V gene TRBV18 combines with J gene TRBJ2-3, with TRBD2 matching over 8 bases. The CDR3 sequence is 15 residues long. J lost 1 base, V lost 4 bases, and 4 bases had no gene match. Germline loops: CDR1 KGHSH, CDR2 LQKENI. In DNA, the CDR3 is TGTGCCAGCTCACTCACTAGCGGAGGCACAGATACGCAGTATTTT. Its translation is CASSLTSGGTDTQYF.

This sequence joins TRBV7-9 and TRBJ2-7, with 8 bases fitting TRBD2. This CDR3 contains 17 residues. The V segment lost 5 bases and the J segment 2 bases; nucleotides outside the gene matches: 14. Germline V gene sequence: CDR1 SEHNR, CDR2 FQNEAQ (reference sequence). The CDR3, as DNA: TGTGCCAGCAGCCGACCGGTTGGCGGGAGGTCGCCCTACGAGCAGTACTTC. Its translation is CASSRPVGGRSPYEQYF.

The gene calls are TRBV9 and TRBJ1-1; 8 nucleotides line up with TRBD1. V was pared by 8 bases and J by 4 bases, with 13 bases of the junction left unmatched. Germline-derived CDR1 and CDR2 are SGDLS and YYNGEE. The CDR3 is 15 amino acids. This CDR3 is CARRSPTGGITEAFF. The CDR3 DNA reads TGTGCCAGGCGGAGCCCAACAGGGGGAATCACTGAAGCTTTCTTT.

The chain joins TRBV7-2 to TRBJ2-1, with 10 positions matching TRBD2. J gave up 4 bases and V 5 bases, and 5 bases lay outside the gene matches. The germline CDR1 and CDR2 sequences are SGHTA and FQGNSA. The CDR3 extends over 15 amino acids. The CDR3 nucleotides are TGTGCCAGCAGCCCGGGACTAGCGAGATACAATGAGCAGTTCTTC. The encoded protein is CASSPGLARYNEQFF.

The chain recombines TRBV11-2 with TRBJ1-4; 10 bases map to TRBD1. V lost 5 bases, J lost 0 bases, and 9 bases stayed unmatched. The germline V gene has CDR1 SGHAT and CDR2 FQNNGV. The CDR3 has 18 amino acids. CDR3 coding DNA: TGTGCCAGCAGCACGCGGACAGGGGGTGGGACAACTAATGAAAAACTGTTTTTT. Translation gives CASSTRTGGGTTNEKLFF. Full variable domain (outside the CDR3, taken from reference TRBV11-2 and TRBJ1-4): EAGVAQSPRYKIIEKRQSVAFWCNPISGHATLYWYQQILGQGPKLLIQFQNNGVVDDSQLPKDRFSAERLKGVDSTLKIQPAKLEDSAVYLCASSTRTGGGTTNEKLFFGSGTQLSVL.

This clone has just a few counts. The V gene is TRBV1, the J gene TRBJ1-1. TRBV1 is tagged as a pseudogene. The CDR3 has 15 amino acids. This CDR3 is CTSSQGWDPTAEAFF. The CDR3 nucleotides are TGCACCAGCAGCCAAGGTTGGGACCCGACGGCTGAAGCTTTCTTT.

DNA for the CDR3: TGTGCCAGCAGGCGGGCCGGCTCCACAGATACGCAGTATTTT. Its translation: CASRRAGSTDTQYF. The chain uses TRBV2 and TRBJ2-3, with a possible D match to TRBD2 (5 bases). The CDR3 sequence is 14 residues long. Germline CDR1 SNHLY, CDR2 FYNNEI. V was pared by 6 bases and J by 2 bases, with 12 bases between.

The genes are TRBV5-1 and TRBJ1-2, with 10 positions matching TRBD1. This CDR3 is 19 amino acids long. CDR1 SGHRS and CDR2 YFSETQ come from the germline V gene. With 4 bases clipped from V and 0 bases from J, the junction kept 15 bases outside the gene matches. Here the CDR3 reads CASSNRNRDRGEANYGYTF. The CDR3 DNA sequence: TGCGCCAGCAGCAACCGGAACCGGGACAGGGGCGAGGCTAACTATGGCTACACCTTC.

The V gene is TRBV7-9, the J gene TRBJ1-3; 7 bases fit TRBD1. CDR1 and CDR2 from the germline V gene are SEHNR and FQNEAQ (reference sequence). This CDR3 has 16 amino acids. Trimming cost V 5 bases and J 0 bases; bases outside gene matches: 7. The CDR3 bases are TGTGCCAGCAGCCCACAGGGGTTCAGCTCTGGAAACACCATATATTTT. Amino acid sequence: CASSPQGFSSGNTIYF.

The chain has TRBV7-3 and TRBJ2-7; 9 nucleotides align to TRBD2. V lost 3 bases, J lost 2 bases, and 2 bases stayed unmatched. CDR1 is SGHTA and CDR2 is FQGTGA in the germline V gene. The CDR3 loop spans 14 amino acids. The CDR3 sequence: CASSLREGPYEQYF. CDR3 in DNA: TGTGCCAGCAGCTTGCGGGAGGGCCCCTACGAGCAGTACTTC.

The chain recombines TRBV5-4 with TRBJ2-5; D is unclear. The V gene lost 0 bases and the J gene lost 5 bases, with 8 bases spanning the gap. The CDR3 covers 13 residues. Per the germline V gene, CDR1 is SGHNT and CDR2 is YYREEE (reference sequence). Here the CDR3 reads CASSLDKLETQYF. The CDR3 DNA reads TGTGCCAGCAGCTTGGACAAGTTGGAGACCCAGTACTTC.

This chain joins TRBV15 and TRBJ2-7, with 10 bases fitting TRBD2. The J segment lost 3 bases and the V segment lost 2 bases, leaving 1 base of the junction unmatched. The CDR3 consists of 14 residues. Germline-derived CDR1 and CDR2 are LNHNV and YYDKDF (reference sequence). CDR3 sequence: CATSRRTSGYEQYF. As DNA, the CDR3 is TGTGCCACCAGCAGAAGGACTAGCGGCTACGAGCAGTACTTC. Complete variable domain (other parts from reference TRBV15 and TRBJ2-7): DAMVIQNPRYQVTQFGKPVTLSCSQTLNHNVMYWYQQKSSQAPKLLFHYYDKDFNNEADTPDNFQSRRPNTSFCFLDIRSPGLGDTAMYLCATSRRTSGYEQYFGPGTRLTVT.